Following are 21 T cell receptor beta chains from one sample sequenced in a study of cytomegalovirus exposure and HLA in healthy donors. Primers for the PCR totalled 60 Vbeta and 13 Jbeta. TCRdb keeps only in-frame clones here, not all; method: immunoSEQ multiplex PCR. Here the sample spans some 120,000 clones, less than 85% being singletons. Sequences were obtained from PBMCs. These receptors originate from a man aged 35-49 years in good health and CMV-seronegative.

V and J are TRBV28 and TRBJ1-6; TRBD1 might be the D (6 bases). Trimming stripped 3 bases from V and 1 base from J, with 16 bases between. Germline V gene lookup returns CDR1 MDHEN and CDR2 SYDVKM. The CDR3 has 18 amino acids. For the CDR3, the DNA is TGTGCCAGCAGTTTGTTCCCCAAGGGGGGGTCCTATAATTCACCCCTCCACTTT. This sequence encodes CASSLFPKGGSYNSPLHF.

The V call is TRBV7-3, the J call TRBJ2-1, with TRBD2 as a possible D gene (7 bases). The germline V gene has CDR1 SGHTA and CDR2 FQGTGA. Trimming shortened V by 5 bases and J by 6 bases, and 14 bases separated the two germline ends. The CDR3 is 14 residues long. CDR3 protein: CASSPGGPPNEQFF. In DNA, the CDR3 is TGTGCCAGCAGCCCCGGGGGGCCTCCCAATGAGCAGTTCTTC.

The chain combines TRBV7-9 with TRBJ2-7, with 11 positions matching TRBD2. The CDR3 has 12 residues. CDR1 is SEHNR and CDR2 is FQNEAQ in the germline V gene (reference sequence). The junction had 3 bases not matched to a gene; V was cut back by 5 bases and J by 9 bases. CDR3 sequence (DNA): TGTGCCAGCAGCCCCGGACTAGCGGGGCAGTACTTC. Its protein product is CASSPGLAGQYF.

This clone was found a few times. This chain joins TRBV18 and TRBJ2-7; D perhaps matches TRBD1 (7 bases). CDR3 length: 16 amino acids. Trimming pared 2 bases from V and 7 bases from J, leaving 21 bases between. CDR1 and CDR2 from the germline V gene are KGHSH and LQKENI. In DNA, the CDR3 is TGTGCCAGCTCACCAGGATCCCCCAGGGGGGATGGGGAGCAGTACTTC. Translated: CASSPGSPRGDGEQYF. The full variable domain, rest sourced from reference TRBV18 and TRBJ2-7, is NAGVMQNPRHLVRRRGQEARLRCSPMKGHSHVYWYRQLPEEGLKFMVYLQKENIIDESGMPKERFSAEFPKEGPSILRIQQVVRGDSAAYFCASSPGSPRGDGEQYFGPGTRLTVT.

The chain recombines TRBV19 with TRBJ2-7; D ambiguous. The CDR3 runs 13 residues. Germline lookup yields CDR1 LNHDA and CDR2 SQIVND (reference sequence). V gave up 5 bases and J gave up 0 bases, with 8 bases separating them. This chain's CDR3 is CASSFHTSYEQYF. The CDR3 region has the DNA TGTGCCAGTAGTTTTCACACCTCCTACGAGCAGTACTTC.

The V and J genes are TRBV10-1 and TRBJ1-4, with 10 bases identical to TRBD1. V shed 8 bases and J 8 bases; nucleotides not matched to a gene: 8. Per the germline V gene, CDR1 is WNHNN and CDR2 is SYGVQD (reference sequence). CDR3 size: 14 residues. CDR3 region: CASSSGTGDEKLFF. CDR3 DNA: TGCGCCAGCTCCTCCGGGACAGGGGACGAAAAACTGTTTTTT.

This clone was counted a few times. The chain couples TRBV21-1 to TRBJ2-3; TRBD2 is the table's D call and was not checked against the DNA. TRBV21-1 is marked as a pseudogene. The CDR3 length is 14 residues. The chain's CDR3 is CASSGTSGLLTQYF. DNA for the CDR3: TGTGCCAGCAGTGGGACTAGCGGTCTACTCACGCAGTATTTT.

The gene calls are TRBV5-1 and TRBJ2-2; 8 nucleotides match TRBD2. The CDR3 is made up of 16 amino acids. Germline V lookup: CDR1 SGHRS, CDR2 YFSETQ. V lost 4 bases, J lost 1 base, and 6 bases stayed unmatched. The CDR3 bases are TGCGCCAGCAGCCCTCCCGGGGGGGAGAACACCGGGGAGCTGTTTTTT. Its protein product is CASSPPGGENTGELFF.

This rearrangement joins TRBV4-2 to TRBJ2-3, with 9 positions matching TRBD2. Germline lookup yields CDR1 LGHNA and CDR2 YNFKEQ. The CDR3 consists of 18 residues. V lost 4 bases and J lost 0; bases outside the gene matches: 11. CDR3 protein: CASSPIGREGLSTDTQYF. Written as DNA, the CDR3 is TGTGCCAGCAGCCCGATCGGGCGGGAGGGCCTAAGCACAGATACGCAGTATTTT.

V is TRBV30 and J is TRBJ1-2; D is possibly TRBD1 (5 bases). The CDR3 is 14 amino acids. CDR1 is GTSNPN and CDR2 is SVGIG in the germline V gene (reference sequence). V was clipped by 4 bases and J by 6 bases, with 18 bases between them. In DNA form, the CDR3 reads TGTGCCTGGAATCCGGGGGAGTTAAGAAATGGCTACACCTTC. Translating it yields CAWNPGELRNGYTF.

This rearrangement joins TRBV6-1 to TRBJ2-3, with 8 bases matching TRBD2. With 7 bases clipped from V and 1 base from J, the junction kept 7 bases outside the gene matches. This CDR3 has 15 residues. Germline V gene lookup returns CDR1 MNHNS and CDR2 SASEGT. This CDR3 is CASIDGGGGTDTQYF. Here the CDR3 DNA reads TGTGCCAGCATCGACGGGGGGGGCGGCACAGATACGCAGTATTTT.

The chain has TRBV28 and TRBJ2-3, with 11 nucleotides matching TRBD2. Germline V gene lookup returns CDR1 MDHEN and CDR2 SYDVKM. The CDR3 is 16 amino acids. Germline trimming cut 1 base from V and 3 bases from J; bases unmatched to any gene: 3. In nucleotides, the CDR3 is TGTGCCAGCAGTTTATTAGCGGGAGGGGGGACAGATACGCAGTATTTT. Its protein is CASSLLAGGGTDTQYF.

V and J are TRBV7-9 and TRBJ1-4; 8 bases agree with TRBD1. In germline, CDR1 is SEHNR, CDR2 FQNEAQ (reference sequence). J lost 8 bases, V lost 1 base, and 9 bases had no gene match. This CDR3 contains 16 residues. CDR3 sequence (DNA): TGTGCCAGCAGCTTAGGGTCCGGACAGGGAGGAGAAAAACTGTTTTTT. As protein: CASSLGSGQGGEKLFF.

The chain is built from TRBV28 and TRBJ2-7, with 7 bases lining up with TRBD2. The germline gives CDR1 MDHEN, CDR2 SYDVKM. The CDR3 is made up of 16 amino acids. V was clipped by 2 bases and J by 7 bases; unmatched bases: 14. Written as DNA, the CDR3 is TGTGCCAGCAGTTTAGCTTCGGGGGGAGCGAGAGAAGAGCAGTACTTC. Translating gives CASSLASGGAREEQYF.

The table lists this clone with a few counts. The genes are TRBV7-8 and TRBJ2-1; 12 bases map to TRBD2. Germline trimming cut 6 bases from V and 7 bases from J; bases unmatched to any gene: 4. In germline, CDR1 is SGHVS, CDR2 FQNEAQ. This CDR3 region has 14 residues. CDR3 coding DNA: TGTGCCAGCAGACTAGCGGGAGGTCGAAATGAGCAGTTCTTC. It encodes CASRLAGGRNEQFF.

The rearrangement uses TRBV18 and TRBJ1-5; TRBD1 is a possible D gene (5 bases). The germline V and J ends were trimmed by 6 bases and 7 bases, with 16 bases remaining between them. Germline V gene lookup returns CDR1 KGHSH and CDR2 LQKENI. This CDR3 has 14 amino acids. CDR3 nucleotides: TGTGCCAGCTCGCCTGGGGCAGACTTCCAGCCCCAGCATTTT. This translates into CASSPGADFQPQHF.

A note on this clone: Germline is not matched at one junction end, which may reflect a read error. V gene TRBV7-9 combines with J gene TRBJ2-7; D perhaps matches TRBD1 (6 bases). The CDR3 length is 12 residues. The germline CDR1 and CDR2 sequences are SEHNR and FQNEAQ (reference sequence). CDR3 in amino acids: CASSPVEAGANF. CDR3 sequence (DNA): TGTGCCAGCAGCCCCGTGGAGGCAGGGGCGAACTTC.

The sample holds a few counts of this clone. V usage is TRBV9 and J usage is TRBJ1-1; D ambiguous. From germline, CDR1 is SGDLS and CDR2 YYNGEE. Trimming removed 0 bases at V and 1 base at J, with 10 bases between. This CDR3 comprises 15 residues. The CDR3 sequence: CASSVGGLKNTEAFF. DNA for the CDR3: TGTGCCAGCAGCGTAGGAGGGCTCAAGAACACTGAAGCTTTCTTT.

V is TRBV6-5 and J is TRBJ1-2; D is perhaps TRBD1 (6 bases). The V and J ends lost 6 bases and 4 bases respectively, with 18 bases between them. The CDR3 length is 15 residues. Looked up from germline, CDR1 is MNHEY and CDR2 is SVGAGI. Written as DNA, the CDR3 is TGTGCCAGCAGCCTCGGGGGGGCGATTCCCTATGGCTACACCTTC. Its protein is CASSLGGAIPYGYTF.

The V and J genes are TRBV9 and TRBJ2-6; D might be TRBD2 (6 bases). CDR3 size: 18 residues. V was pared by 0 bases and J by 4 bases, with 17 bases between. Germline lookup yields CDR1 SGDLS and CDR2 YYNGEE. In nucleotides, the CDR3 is TGTGCCAGCAGCGTAGTAGGAGGGGCGGCCCTCGGGGCCAACGTCCTGACTTTC. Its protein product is CASSVVGGAALGANVLTF.

The CDR3 sequence is CASTVGNTIYF. The DNA for the CDR3 is TGTGCCAGCACAGTCGGAAACACCATATATTTT. The chain uses TRBV2 and TRBJ1-3, with D uncertain. Trimming cost V 7 bases and J 4 bases, with 5 bases left between them. Germline V lookup: CDR1 SNHLY, CDR2 FYNNEI. The CDR3 extends over 11 amino acids.